Described below is a single T cell receptor beta chain sequence and its context. Its antigen is as yet unknown. Per germline, CDR1 SGHAT and CDR2 FQNNGV. The V gene end was trimmed by 2 bases and the J gene end by 3 bases; junction bases not matched to a gene: 6. CDR3 length: 15 residues. Scientists ran DNA taken from cultured CD4+ T cells through the Oncomine TCR Beta short-read assay for sequencing. Cultures of CD4+ T cells served as the source for extracting genomic DNA. TCRdb fed the PCR reads into MiXCR, producing one record per CDR3 protein. The data hold 11,000 or so distinct CDR3 sequences, with almost 40% observed a single time. This record belongs to a study of vaccination and CD4 T cells after COVID-19. Study summary: From HCoV-229E, HCoV-OC43, HCoV-NL63 and SARS-CoV-2, overlapping spike peptides were used to stimulate the cells.

Findings and limits, study-wide: Spike mono-reactivity was found in 304 of 307 vaccine-specific clones from convalescent patients.

Treatment defined: approximately 9-day PBMC culture with coronavirus spike peptide pools or control peptides (ViraFEST assay). Pre-COVID-19 pandemic sampling (2011-2018) yielded the unexposed donor's CD4+ T cells. About 2 million PBMCs were grown per well alongside approximately 9.4 IU/ml IL-2 and 9.5 to 10 ug/ml peptide pools. The sequencing input was CD4+ T cells from blood, cultured in vitro. This receptor was identified in a human donor in good health. The chain employs TRBV11-2 and TRBJ2-5, with TRBD1 identical over 7 bases. This CDR3 is CASSLPTGQEETQYF. As DNA, the CDR3 is TGTGCCAGCAGCTTACCAACCGGACAGGAAGAGACCCAGTACTTC.